The source of this T cell receptor beta chain is a study of blood T cell repertoires in COVID-19. TCRdb keeps only in-frame clones here, not all; method: immunoSEQ multiplex PCR. Here the sample spans 45,000 to 65,000 clones, about 86% being singletons. The specimen was peripheral blood. This TCR came from a man older than 75 with active COVID-19.

CDR3 amino acids: CASRGNRPPYEQYF. In nucleotides, the CDR3 is TGTGCCAGCAGGGGTAACAGGCCCCCCTACGAGCAGTACTTC. The chain is built from TRBV2 and TRBJ2-7; TRBD1 might be the D (5 bases). The CDR3 extends over 14 amino acids. Trimming took 6 bases from V and 2 from J, leaving 14 bases between them. Germline V CDR1 and CDR2: SNHLY, FYNNEI.